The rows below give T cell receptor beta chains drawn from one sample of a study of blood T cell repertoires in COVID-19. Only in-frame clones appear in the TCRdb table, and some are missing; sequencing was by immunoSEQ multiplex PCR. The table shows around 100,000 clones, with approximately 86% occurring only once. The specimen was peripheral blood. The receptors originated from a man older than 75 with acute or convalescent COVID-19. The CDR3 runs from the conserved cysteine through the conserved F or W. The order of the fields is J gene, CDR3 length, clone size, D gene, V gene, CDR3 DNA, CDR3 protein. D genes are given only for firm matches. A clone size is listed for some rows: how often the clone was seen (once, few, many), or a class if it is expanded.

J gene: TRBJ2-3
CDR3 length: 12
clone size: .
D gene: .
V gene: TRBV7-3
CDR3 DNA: TGTGCCAGCTCTGGAGGGTACGGTACGCAGTATTTT
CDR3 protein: CASSGGYGTQYF

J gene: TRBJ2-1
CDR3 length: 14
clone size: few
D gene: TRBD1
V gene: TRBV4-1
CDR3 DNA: TGCGCCAGCAGCCAACCTGGGACAGGGAGCGAGCAGTTCTTC
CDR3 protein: CASSQPGTGSEQFF

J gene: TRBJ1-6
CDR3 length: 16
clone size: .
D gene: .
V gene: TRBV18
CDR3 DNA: TGTGCCAGCTCACCAAGGCGACAGGACAGTAATTCACCCCTCCACTTT
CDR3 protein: CASSPRRQDSNSPLHF

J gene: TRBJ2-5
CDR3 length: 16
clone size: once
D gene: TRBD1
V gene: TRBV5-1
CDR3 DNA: TGCGCCAGCAGCCCGGGTACAGGGGGGTACCAAGAGACCCAGTACTTC
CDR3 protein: CASSPGTGGYQETQYF

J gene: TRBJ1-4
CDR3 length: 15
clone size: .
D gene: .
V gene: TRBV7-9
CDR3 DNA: TGTGCCACCATGGACGGAGGAGCCTTTAATGAAAAACTGTTTTTT
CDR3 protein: CATMDGGAFNEKLFF

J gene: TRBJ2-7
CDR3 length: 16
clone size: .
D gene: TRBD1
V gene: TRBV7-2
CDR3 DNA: TGTGCCAGCAGCTTCACCCAGGGGGCTAGGAGGTACGAGCAGTACTTC
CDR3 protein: CASSFTQGARRYEQYF

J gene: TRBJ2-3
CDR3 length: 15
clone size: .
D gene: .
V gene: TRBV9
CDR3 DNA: TGTGCCAGCAGCGTAGGTCCCCGGGGTCCAGATACGCAGTATTTT
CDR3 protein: CASSVGPRGPDTQYF

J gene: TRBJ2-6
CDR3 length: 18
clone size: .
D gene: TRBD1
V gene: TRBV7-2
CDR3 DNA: TGTGCCAGCAGCTTACGTGGGACAGTCAGCTCTGGGGCCAACGTCCTGACTTTC
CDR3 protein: CASSLRGTVSSGANVLTF

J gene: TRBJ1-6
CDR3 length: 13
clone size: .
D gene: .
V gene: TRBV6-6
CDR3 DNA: TGTGCCAGCAGTGATACAGGAATCTCACCCCTCCACTTT
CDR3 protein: CASSDTGISPLHF

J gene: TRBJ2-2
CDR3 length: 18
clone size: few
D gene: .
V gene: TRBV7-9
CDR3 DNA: TGTGCCAGCAGATTGGGAGGCCCCGGACTCCTAATAAACGGGGAGCTGTTTTTT
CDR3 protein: CASRLGGPGLLINGELFF

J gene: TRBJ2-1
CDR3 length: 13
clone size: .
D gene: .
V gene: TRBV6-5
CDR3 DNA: TGTGCCAGCAGCCGGACTCCGTACAATGAGCAGTTCTTC
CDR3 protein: CASSRTPYNEQFF

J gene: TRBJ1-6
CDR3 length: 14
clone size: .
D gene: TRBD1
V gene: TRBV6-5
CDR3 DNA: TGTGCCAGCACCCCAGGACAGGGAACTTCACCCCTCCACTTT
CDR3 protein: CASTPGQGTSPLHF

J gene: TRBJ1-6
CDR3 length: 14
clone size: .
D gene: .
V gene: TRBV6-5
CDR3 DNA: TGTGCCAGCAGCCAGGGGTCCTATAATTCACCCCTCCACTTT
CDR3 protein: CASSQGSYNSPLHF

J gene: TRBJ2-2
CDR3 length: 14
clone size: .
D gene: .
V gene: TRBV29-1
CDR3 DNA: TGCAGCGTTGCCTGGACAGGAGGGGCCGGGGAGCTGTTTTTT
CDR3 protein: CSVAWTGGAGELFF

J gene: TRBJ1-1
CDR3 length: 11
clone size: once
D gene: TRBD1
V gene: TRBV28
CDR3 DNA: TGTGCCAGCAGGGGGACAGCTGAAGCTTTCTTT
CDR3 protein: CASRGTAEAFF

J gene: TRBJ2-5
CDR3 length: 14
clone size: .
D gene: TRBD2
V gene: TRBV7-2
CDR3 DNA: TGTGCCAGCAGCTCACCGGGACTAGGAGAGACCCAGTACTTC
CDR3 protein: CASSSPGLGETQYF

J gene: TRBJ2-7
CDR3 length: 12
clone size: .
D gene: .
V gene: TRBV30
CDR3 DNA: TGTGCCTGGAGCCTCTCCTCCTACGAGCAGTACTTC
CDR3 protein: CAWSLSSYEQYF

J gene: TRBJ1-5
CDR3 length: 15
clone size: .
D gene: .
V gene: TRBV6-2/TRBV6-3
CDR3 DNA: TGTGCCAGCAGTTACGCAGGGGCCCCCGGTCAGCCCCAGCATTTT
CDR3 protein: CASSYAGAPGQPQHF

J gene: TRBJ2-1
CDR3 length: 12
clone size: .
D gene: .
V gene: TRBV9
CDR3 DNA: TGTGCCAGCCAGGGGAATTACAATGAGCAGTTCTTC
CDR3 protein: CASQGNYNEQFF

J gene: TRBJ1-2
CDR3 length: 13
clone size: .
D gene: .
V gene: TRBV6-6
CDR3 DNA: TGTGCCAGCAGCGTCAGCGTTAACTATGGCTACACCTTC
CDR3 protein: CASSVSVNYGYTF

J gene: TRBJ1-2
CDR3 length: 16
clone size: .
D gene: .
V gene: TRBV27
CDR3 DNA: TGTGCCAGCAGACCCACCCTACAGGAATCTAACTATGGCTACACCTTC
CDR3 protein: CASRPTLQESNYGYTF

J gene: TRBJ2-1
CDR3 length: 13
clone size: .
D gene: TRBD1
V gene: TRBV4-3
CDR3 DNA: TGCGCCAGCAGCCTCCTCCTCGGACAGGGGCAGTTCTTC
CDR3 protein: CASSLLLGQGQFF

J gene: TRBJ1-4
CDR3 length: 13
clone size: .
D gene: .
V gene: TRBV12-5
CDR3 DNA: TGTGCTAGTGCAAGGGACATTAATGAAAAACTGTTTTTT
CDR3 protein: CASARDINEKLFF

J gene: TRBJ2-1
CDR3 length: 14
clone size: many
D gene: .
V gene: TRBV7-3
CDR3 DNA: TGTGCCAGCGGTCGGGAGTCGGGTTACAATGAGCAGTTCTTC
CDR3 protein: CASGRESGYNEQFF

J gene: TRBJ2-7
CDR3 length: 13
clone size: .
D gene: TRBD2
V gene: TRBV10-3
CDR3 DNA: TGTGCCACCGGACTAGCGGGAGGGGACGAGCAGTACTTC
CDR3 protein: CATGLAGGDEQYF